This passage covers 30 T cell receptor beta chains from one sample sequenced in a study of blood T cell repertoires in COVID-19. The method was immunoSEQ multiplex PCR; TCRdb's version includes in-frame clones alone and lacks a portion of them. The sample has about 360,000 clones, around nine tenths seen once. The sample was peripheral blood. All receptors derive from a human donor in a cohort sampled during active COVID-19.

A note on this clone: The same CDR3 can be traced to other DNA sequences in this sample. The rearrangement joins TRBV3-1 (or the pseudogene TRBV3-2) to TRBJ2-5; D is unresolved. V was trimmed by 0 bases and J by 5 bases, leaving 13 bases between them. This CDR3 contains 15 residues. Germline V gene sequence: CDR1 LGHDT, CDR2 YNNKEL (reference sequence). CDR3 nucleotides: TGTGCCAGCAGCCAAGACTGGTCGGGTGGTGAGACCCAGTACTTC. Its translation is CASSQDWSGGETQYF.

Here the CDR3 DNA reads TGTGCCAGCAAGCTTCGCACTGAAGCTTTCTTT. This codes for CASKLRTEAFF. The V and J genes are TRBV28 and TRBJ1-1; no definite D call. The germline CDR1 and CDR2 sequences are MDHEN and SYDVKM. With 7 bases removed from V and 4 bases from J, the gap between germline ends came to 7 bases. The CDR3 sequence is 11 residues long.

The rearrangement uses TRBV2 and TRBJ2-3; 9 bases are a match to TRBD2. After removal of 7 bases from V and 2 bases from J, the junction contained 7 bases not matched to a gene. The germline gives CDR1 SNHLY, CDR2 FYNNEI. The CDR3 contains 15 residues. DNA of the CDR3: TGTGCCAGCACCAAAGAGCGGGGGGCCACAGATACGCAGTATTTT. Amino acid sequence: CASTKERGATDTQYF.

The V call is TRBV19, the J call TRBJ2-1; 12 positions agree with TRBD2. Germline V gene sequence: CDR1 LNHDA, CDR2 SQIVND (reference sequence). V dropped 0 bases and J dropped 6; count of bases not matched to a gene: 3. The CDR3 contains 16 residues. As DNA, the CDR3 is TGTGCCAGTAGTATAGAGACTAGCGGGAGCGTCAATGAGCAGTTCTTC. Residues: CASSIETSGSVNEQFF.

The chain is built from TRBV5-1 and TRBJ1-1; D possibly corresponds to TRBD1 (5 bases). Germline lookup yields CDR1 SGHRS and CDR2 YFSETQ. This CDR3 contains 18 residues. Trimming left V 1 base short and J 5 bases short, with 24 bases between. CDR3 in amino acids: CASSLNPRITRDRTEAFF. For the CDR3, the DNA is TGCGCCAGCAGCTTGAACCCCCGAATCACCAGGGATAGGACTGAAGCTTTCTTT.

The V call is TRBV9, the J call TRBJ1-3; the D is unclear. CDR3 length: 14 residues. From germline, CDR1 is SGDLS and CDR2 YYNGEE. V lost 3 bases and J 8 bases, leaving 15 bases between the germline ends. The CDR3 DNA sequence: TGTGCCAGCAGCGCGCGACCCCGGGATGACACCATATATTTT. Its protein product is CASSARPRDDTIYF.

This clone has only a few counts. The chain carries TRBV11-2 and TRBJ1-1, with 7 bases matching TRBD1. Trimming took 1 base from V and 8 from J; bases not matched to a gene: 4. Germline lookup yields CDR1 SGHAT and CDR2 FQNNGV. The CDR3 covers 13 residues. The CDR3 region is CASSLGGGGEAFF. CDR3 DNA sequence: TGTGCCAGCAGCTTAGGTGGAGGGGGCGAAGCTTTCTTT.

The chain combines TRBV30 with TRBJ2-7, with D possibly TRBD1 on 5 matching bases. CDR3 length: 13 residues. Trimming shortened V by 1 base and J by 2 bases, and 9 bases separated the two germline ends. Germline loops: CDR1 GTSNPN, CDR2 SVGIG (reference sequence). Here the CDR3 reads CAWSEGRAYEQYF. The CDR3 bases are TGTGCCTGGAGTGAGGGCAGGGCCTACGAGCAGTACTTC.

The chain recombines TRBV7-9 with TRBJ2-7; TRBD1 agrees at 8 bases. V gave up 2 bases and J gave up 2 bases; unmatched junction bases: 11. This CDR3 has 17 amino acids. Germline V gene lookup returns CDR1 SEHNR and CDR2 FQNEAQ (reference sequence). CDR3 sequence reads: CASSLRQGSEGTYEQYF. The CDR3 DNA follows: TGTGCCAGCAGCTTACGACAGGGGTCCGAGGGGACCTACGAGCAGTACTTC.

This clone appeared once. This sequence joins TRBV7-9 and TRBJ1-6; maybe TRBD1 (6 bases). Germline V gene lookup returns CDR1 SEHNR and CDR2 FQNEAQ (reference sequence). The CDR3 consists of 18 residues. V lost 5 bases to trimming and J lost 0 bases, with 17 bases between them. The CDR3 coding sequence is TGTGCCAGCAGCCTACCTCCTGGGGGCGACTCCTATAATTCACCCCTCCACTTT. It is translated as CASSLPPGGDSYNSPLHF.

The sample holds many counts of this clone. Other DNA sequences in this specimen translate into the identical CDR3. The V call is TRBV4-1, the J call TRBJ2-3; D possibly corresponds to TRBD2 (6 bases). V was pared by 0 bases and J by 0 bases, with 7 bases between. The germline gives CDR1 MGHRA, CDR2 YSYEKL. This CDR3 spans 15 amino acids. DNA of the CDR3: TGCGCCAGCAGCCAAGATGGAGGGAGCACAGATACGCAGTATTTT. Translated, it gives CASSQDGGSTDTQYF.

This clone was counted once. The chain couples TRBV11-2 to TRBJ2-7, with 10 bases that match TRBD2. Germline V gives CDR1 SGHAT, CDR2 FQNNGV. CDR3 length: 14 residues. Unmatched junction bases numbered 6, after V lost 7 bases and J lost 3 bases. The CDR3 DNA reads TGTGCCAGCACCGGACTAGCGGCCCTCTACGAGCAGTACTTC. Protein sequence: CASTGLAALYEQYF. Full variable domain (remainder filled in from reference TRBV11-2 and TRBJ2-7): EAGVAQSPRYKIIEKRQSVAFWCNPISGHATLYWYQQILGQGPKLLIQFQNNGVVDDSQLPKDRFSAERLKGVDSTLKIQPAKLEDSAVYLCASTGLAALYEQYFGPGTRLTVT.

The rearrangement joins TRBV13 to TRBJ1-1; no clear D. V was clipped by 3 bases and J by 1 base, with 12 bases between them. This CDR3 has 15 amino acids. Germline V gives CDR1 PRHDT, CDR2 FYEKMQ (reference sequence). For the CDR3, the DNA is TGTGCCAGCAGCTTGGGCGACACCCGGAACACTGAAGCTTTCTTT. This encodes CASSLGDTRNTEAFF.

For the CDR3, the DNA is TGTGCCAGCAGTTTCTTCGGGACAGGGTCGAACACTGAAGCTTTCTTT. Its translation: CASSFFGTGSNTEAFF. The chain recombines TRBV28 with TRBJ1-1; TRBD1 aligns across 9 bases. The V segment lost 3 bases and the J segment 1 base; nucleotides outside the gene matches: 6. Germline CDR1 MDHEN, CDR2 SYDVKM. The CDR3 spans 16 residues.

This chain uses TRBV5-8 with TRBJ2-1; TRBD1 agrees at 9 bases. J gave up 5 bases and V 3 bases, and 3 bases lay outside the gene matches. From germline, CDR1 is SGHTS and CDR2 YDEGEE. The CDR3 loop spans 14 amino acids. The CDR3 DNA sequence: TGTGCCAGCAGCTCGGACAGGGGCCACAATGAGCAGTTCTTC. Protein product: CASSSDRGHNEQFF.

This CDR3 is CASSYDTNQPQHF. For the CDR3, the DNA is TGTGCCAGCTCATACGACACAAATCAGCCCCAGCATTTT. This chain connects TRBV18 to TRBJ1-5; no reliable D call. The V and J ends lost 5 bases and 4 bases respectively, with 9 bases between them. The CDR3 is made up of 13 amino acids. Germline CDR1 and CDR2: KGHSH and LQKENI.

The rearrangement links TRBV2 to TRBJ2-7; weak D call: TRBD1 (5 bases). The CDR3 is 16 residues long. Looked up from germline, CDR1 is SNHLY and CDR2 is FYNNEI. V was pared by 8 bases and J by 3 bases, with 23 bases between. In DNA form, the CDR3 reads TGTGCCAGCTATGCGATCCCAAACAGGCTACTCTACGAGCAGTACTTC. Its protein product is CASYAIPNRLLYEQYF. The full variable domain, completed using reference TRBV2 and TRBJ2-7, is EPEVTQTPSHQVTQMGQEVILRCVPISNHLYFYWYRQILGQKVEFLVSFYNNEISEKSEIFDDQFSVERPDGSNFTLKIRSTKLEDSAMYFCASYAIPNRLLYEQYFGPGTRLTVT.

This CDR3 reads CASGDTGLSSYEQYF. In nucleotides, the CDR3 is TGTGCTAGTGGAGATACAGGGTTAAGCTCCTACGAGCAGTACTTC. The chain is built from TRBV12-5 and TRBJ2-7; a weak D match, TRBD1 (6 bases). Germline values: CDR1 LGHNT, CDR2 FRNRAP. This CDR3 contains 15 residues. V gave up 6 bases and J gave up 0 bases, with 15 bases separating them. The whole variable domain, remainder taken from reference TRBV12-5 and TRBJ2-7, is DARVTQTPRHKVTEMGQEVTMRCQPILGHNTVFWYRQTMMQGLELLAYFRNRAPLDDSGMPKDRFSAEMPDATLATLKIQPSEPRDSAVYFCASGDTGLSSYEQYFGPGTRLTVT.

The rearrangement joins TRBV4-2 to TRBJ2-1; 11 nucleotides align to TRBD2. The CDR3 runs to 19 residues. Germline CDR1 and CDR2: LGHNA and YNFKEQ. After removal of 6 bases from V and 2 bases from J, the junction contained 15 bases not matched to a gene. The CDR3 nucleotides are TGTGCCAGCAGACCGGACAGGGCGACTAGCGGGACACCCTACAATGAGCAGTTCTTC. This sequence encodes CASRPDRATSGTPYNEQFF.

The rearrangement links TRBV10-3 to TRBJ1-5; D is unresolved. Between the trimmed V and J ends, which lost 11 bases and 2 bases, there was a span of 16 bases. Germline V gene data show CDR1 as ENHRY and CDR2 as SYGVKD. The CDR3 covers 14 residues. The CDR3 region is CASRQEGRNQPQHF. As DNA, the CDR3 is TGTGCCTCTAGGCAGGAGGGTCGCAATCAGCCCCAGCATTTT.

V is TRBV28 and J is TRBJ2-2, with D possibly being TRBD2 (7 bases). Germline V lookup: CDR1 MDHEN, CDR2 SYDVKM. The CDR3 has 15 residues. V was clipped by 7 bases and J by 4 bases, with 16 bases between them. CDR3 sequence (DNA): TGTGCCAGCACCTCGAGGGGAGGGGGCACCGGGGAGCTGTTTTTT. It translates to CASTSRGGGTGELFF. Full variable domain (rest looked up from reference TRBV28 and TRBJ2-2): DVKVTQSSRYLVKRTGEKVFLECVQDMDHENMFWYRQDPGLGLRLIYFSYDVKMKEKGDIPEGYSVSREKKERFSLILESASTNQTSMYLCASTSRGGGTGELFFGEGSRLTVL.

This clone was seen more than once but under ten times. The chain employs TRBV11-1 and TRBJ2-5; 7 nucleotides align to TRBD2. CDR3 length equals 15 residues. Germline V lookup: CDR1 SGHAT, CDR2 FQDESV (reference sequence). After removal of 6 bases from V and 4 bases from J, the junction contained 11 bases not matched to a gene. The CDR3 nucleotides read TGTGCCAGCAGTCAAGGAGCGGGGAGGGGAGAGACCCAGTACTTC. Translation: CASSQGAGRGETQYF. Using reference TRBV11-1 and TRBJ2-5 for the parts outside the CDR3, the full variable domain is EAEVAQSPRYKITEKSQAVAFWCDPISGHATLYWYRQILGQGPELLVQFQDESVVDDSQLPKDRFSAERLKGVDSTLKIQPAELGDSAMYLCASSQGAGRGETQYFGPGTRLLVL.

The rearrangement joins TRBV7-7 to TRBJ2-7, with 9 bases matching TRBD1. This CDR3 contains 14 residues. V dropped 5 bases and J dropped 2; count of bases not matched to a gene: 4. Looked up from germline, CDR1 is SSHAT and CDR2 is FNYEAQ (reference sequence). The CDR3: CASSQGTGPYEQYF. CDR3 nucleotides: TGTGCCAGCAGCCAGGGGACAGGGCCCTACGAGCAGTACTTC. The complete variable domain, with remaining parts taken from reference TRBV7-7 and TRBJ2-7, reads GAGVSQSPRYKVTKRGQDVTLRCDPISSHATLYWYQQALGQGPEFLTYFNYEAQPDKSGLPSDRFSAERPEGSISTLTIQRTEQRDSAMYRCASSQGTGPYEQYFGPGTRLTVT.

This chain joins TRBV5-6 and TRBJ1-2, with D maybe TRBD1 (6 bases). Germline V lookup: CDR1 SGHDT, CDR2 YYEEEE. CDR3 size: 14 residues. V was pared by 1 base and J by 3 bases, with 10 bases between. CDR3 bases: TGTGCCAGCAGCTTGCACAGGGTAGACTATGGCTACACCTTC. Translation gives CASSLHRVDYGYTF.

The rearrangement joins TRBV5-4 to TRBJ2-5, with TRBD1 matching over 9 bases. Germline loops: CDR1 SGHNT, CDR2 YYREEE (reference sequence). Trimming at V came to 1 base and at J to 1 base, leaving 5 bases not matched to a gene. The CDR3 covers 16 residues. The CDR3 DNA follows: TGTGCCAGCAGCTTGCCGGGACAGGGAACCCAAGAGACCCAGTACTTC. Amino acid sequence: CASSLPGQGTQETQYF.

The chain recombines TRBV19 with TRBJ1-5; 7 nucleotides agree with TRBD1. This CDR3 contains 15 residues. CDR1 is LNHDA and CDR2 is SQIVND in the germline V gene (reference sequence). The V gene end was trimmed by 2 bases and the J gene end by 6 bases; junction bases not matched to a gene: 7. The chain's CDR3 is CASSISGGMAQPQHF. In DNA form, the CDR3 reads TGTGCCAGTAGTATATCAGGGGGGATGGCTCAGCCCCAGCATTTT.

V gene TRBV7-7 combines with J gene TRBJ2-2, with 7 bases aligning to TRBD1. The germline gives CDR1 SSHAT, CDR2 FNYEAQ (reference sequence). The CDR3 is made up of 14 amino acids. After removal of 5 bases from V and 6 bases from J, the junction contained 6 bases not matched to a gene. CDR3 in amino acids: CASSIDREAGELFF. CDR3 DNA sequence: TGTGCCAGCAGCATTGACAGGGAAGCCGGGGAGCTGTTTTTT. Using reference TRBV7-7 and TRBJ2-2 for the parts outside the CDR3, the full variable domain is GAGVSQSPRYKVTKRGQDVTLRCDPISSHATLYWYQQALGQGPEFLTYFNYEAQPDKSGLPSDRFSAERPEGSISTLTIQRTEQRDSAMYRCASSIDREAGELFFGEGSRLTVL.

J is TRBJ1-2 and V is TRBV7-9; D gene unclear. The length of the CDR3 is 12 residues. Germline CDR1 and CDR2: SEHNR and FQNEAQ (reference sequence). The V end lost 1 base, the J end lost 7 bases, and 7 bases lay between the germline ends. This chain's CDR3 is CASSLGEGGYTF. The CDR3 DNA follows: TGTGCCAGCAGCTTAGGAGAGGGTGGCTACACCTTC.

This clone was detected once. The J gene is TRBJ2-7, the V gene TRBV6-2 or TRBV6-3, with 11 bases matching TRBD1. V lost 5 bases, J lost 4 bases, and 7 bases stayed unmatched. Looked up from germline, CDR1 is MNHEY and CDR2 is SVGEGT. The CDR3 extends over 15 amino acids. Here the CDR3 DNA reads TGTGCCAGCAGTACCCGGGACAGGGGGACTTACGAGCAGTACTTC. Amino acids: CASSTRDRGTYEQYF.

The chain joins TRBV27 to TRBJ2-1; 7 nucleotides line up with TRBD1. This CDR3 is 15 amino acids long. Germline assignment: CDR1 MNHEY and CDR2 SMNVEV (reference sequence). J was trimmed by 6 bases and V by 5 bases; bases with no gene match: 10. CDR3 residues: CASSVGTVGINEQFF. The CDR3 DNA follows: TGTGCCAGCAGTGTGGGGACAGTGGGGATCAATGAGCAGTTCTTC.